This T cell receptor beta chain was identified in a study of identical twins. In germline, CDR1 is SNHLY, CDR2 FYNNEI. Trimming took off 2 bases at V and 0 bases at J, with 13 bases between the two ends. The CDR3 consists of 17 residues. TCRdb redid the calling of the 5' RACE reads with MiXCR, one entry per CDR3 protein. The table has about 530,000 distinct CDR3 sequences, about 20% seen once. These data also featured in a second study, about yellow fever vaccine responses in identical twins.

The sample was CD4+ T cells sorted from blood. The chain couples TRBV2 to TRBJ2-2; D is undetermined. This clonotype was sampled from a woman in her late teens or twenties in good health. For the CDR3, the DNA is TGTGCCAGCAGTGAACTTCGACCCCCCCCGAACACCGGGGAGCTGTTTTTT. Encoded protein: CASSELRPPPNTGELFF.